A single T cell receptor beta chain is shown here with its context. The read terminates 3 residues ahead of where the CDR3 ends, so the germline J gene completes it. Some clones are missing from TCRdb's copy, which holds only in-frame ones; the method was immunoSEQ multiplex PCR. This repertoire includes about 40,000 clones. The sample comes from a study of T cells in women clearing cervical HPV infection. Study-level background: Control women cleared a single incident HPV16 infection within 12 months.

The CDR3 has 11 amino acids. The junction had 1 base not matched to a gene; V was cut back by 5 bases and J by 7 bases. This TCR was sampled from a woman aged 18-70 years with a cervical HPV16 infection that either progressed to CIN3+ or cleared (not recorded which). The V call is TRBV12-3 or TRBV12-4, the J call TRBJ1-2, with 7 bases fitting TRBD1. Sequenced sample: blood buffy coat. The CDR3 spells CASSRTGGYTF. CDR3 DNA, as far as it was read: TGTGCCAGCAGTCGGACAGGTGGC.